This is a list of T cell receptor beta chains from one sample in a study of CD8 T cells in Susac syndrome. TCRdb itself ran the immunoSEQ multiplex PCR reads through MiXCR, one entry per CDR3 protein. The repertoire consists of about 300,000 distinct CDR3 sequences, with approximately 91% occurring once and the leading ten covering around 0.18%. Source material: CD8+ T cells from PBMCs. The source is a human donor with multiple sclerosis. The CDR3 runs from the conserved cysteine through the conserved F or W. D genes are given only for firm matches. A clone size is listed for some rows: how often the clone was seen (once, few, many), or a class if it is expanded.

TRBV28	TRBJ2-7	TRBD1	once	CASSPRGRTGRQTYEQYF	TGTGCCAGCAGTCCTAGGGGCCGGACAGGGCGACAAACCTACGAGCAGTACTTC
TRBV19	TRBJ1-1	-	-	CASSIGMNTEAFF	TGTGCCAGTAGTATAGGCATGAACACTGAAGCTTTCTTT
TRBV29-1	TRBJ2-2	TRBD1	-	CSVEDGTGGTGELFF	TGCAGCGTTGAAGATGGAACAGGGGGAACCGGGGAGCTGTTTTTT
TRBV7-9	TRBJ1-1	-	-	CASSLTGTEAFF	TGTGCCAGCAGCTTAACAGGGACTGAAGCTTTCTTT
TRBV7-2	TRBJ2-5	-	-	CASSLGTMVVETQYF	TGTGCCAGCAGCTTAGGGACGATGGTCGTAGAGACCCAGTACTTC
TRBV14	TRBJ1-1	-	-	CASSQLGGYTEAFF	TGTGCCAGCAGCCAATTGGGGGGGTACACTGAAGCTTTCTTT
TRBV12-3/TRBV12-4	TRBJ2-2	TRBD1	-	CASSDRGTGELFF	TGTGCCAGCAGTGACAGGGGCACCGGGGAGCTGTTTTTT
TRBV6-1	TRBJ1-1	-	-	CASASRVAGFMNTEAFF	TGTGCCAGCGCCTCCAGGGTAGCGGGATTCATGAACACTGAAGCTTTCTTT
TRBV20-1	TRBJ2-7	-	-	CSASRDNSYEQYF	TGCAGTGCTAGTCGGGACAACTCCTACGAGCAGTACTTC
TRBV7-9	TRBJ2-7	-	few	CASSPRPSSGSYEQYF	TGTGCCAGCAGCCCCCGTCCTAGCTCGGGGAGCTACGAGCAGTACTTC
TRBV12-2	TRBJ2-7	-	-	CASRHLPGHRLSSYEQYF	TGTGCAAGTCGCCATCTCCCGGGACACCGACTTAGCTCCTACGAGCAGTACTTC
TRBV6-2/TRBV6-3	TRBJ2-2	-	-	CASSYSMIGAGELFF	TGTGCCAGCAGTTACTCGATGATCGGGGCCGGGGAGCTGTTTTTT
TRBV12-5	TRBJ2-1	TRBD2	-	CASGLNWGGSHEQFF	TGTGCTAGTGGTCTCAATTGGGGGGGTAGCCATGAGCAGTTCTTC
TRBV12-3/TRBV12-4	TRBJ1-5	-	few	CASSPSLNQPQHF	TGTGCCAGCAGTCCTTCACTGAATCAGCCCCAGCATTTT
TRBV28	TRBJ1-1	-	-	CASSQMRLNTEAFF	TGTGCCAGCAGCCAAATGCGGTTAAACACTGAAGCTTTCTTT
TRBV4-1	TRBJ2-3	TRBD2	-	CASSPIAGGPNFDTQYF	TGCGCCAGCAGCCCAATAGCGGGAGGGCCTAATTTTGATACGCAGTATTTT
TRBV27	TRBJ2-4	-	-	CASSLSDGDRPNIQYF	TGTGCCAGCAGTTTATCAGATGGGGACCGTCCCAACATTCAGTACTTC
TRBV6-2/TRBV6-3	TRBJ1-2	TRBD1	once	CASSHDRTGDFYNYGYTF	TGTGCCAGCAGCCATGACCGGACAGGGGATTTTTATAACTATGGCTACACCTTC
TRBV20-1	TRBJ2-1	TRBD2	-	CSARDGGLANEQFF	TGCAGTGCTAGAGATGGGGGACTAGCGAATGAGCAGTTCTTC
TRBV7-9	TRBJ2-5	-	once	CASSPFYQGEETQYF	TGTGCCAGCAGCCCCTTTTACCAGGGCGAAGAGACCCAGTACTTC
TRBV19	TRBJ2-1	TRBD2	-	CASRSSGSDEQFF	TGTGCCAGTAGAAGTAGCGGGAGCGATGAGCAGTTCTTC
TRBV5-1	TRBJ1-2	-	-	CASSLEADIYGYTF	TGCGCCAGCAGCTTGGAGGCGGACATCTATGGCTACACCTTC
TRBV27	TRBJ2-4	TRBD2	-	CASSPVSGGVKNIQYF	TGTGCCAGCAGTCCAGTGTCTGGGGGGGTAAAAAACATTCAGTACTTC
TRBV4-1	TRBJ2-5	-	-	CASSQVGAAETQYF	TGCGCCAGCAGCCAAGTGGGGGCAGCAGAGACCCAGTACTTC
TRBV7-6	TRBJ2-7	TRBD2	-	CASSQGVAGGHTTYEQYF	TGTGCCAGCTCCCAGGGCGTTGCGGGGGGGCACACAACCTACGAGCAGTACTTC
TRBV29-1	TRBJ2-7	TRBD2	once	CSVVTSGGYEQYF	TGCAGCGTGGTCACTAGCGGGGGTTACGAGCAGTACTTC
TRBV5-8	TRBJ1-2	-	-	CASSLKGGF	TGTGCCAGCAGCCTTAAGGGGGGCTTC
TRBV7-9	TRBJ2-7	-	-	CASSSWEIPYEQYF	TGTGCCAGCAGCTCCTGGGAGATCCCCTACGAGCAGTACTTC
TRBV9	TRBJ1-2	TRBD1	-	CASSGPQGTNYGYTF	TGTGCCAGCAGCGGACCACAGGGGACTAACTATGGCTACACCTTC
TRBV9	TRBJ2-1	-	-	CASSVAPSTNEQFF	TGTGCCAGCAGCGTAGCGCCTAGCACGAATGAGCAGTTCTTC
TRBV7-9	TRBJ1-1	-	-	CASSRGPENTEAFF	TGTGCCAGCAGTCGAGGTCCAGAGAACACTGAAGCTTTCTTT
TRBV12-3/TRBV12-4	TRBJ2-1	-	-	CASRATLLRDVSHNEQFF	TGTGCCAGCAGGGCTACCCTCTTGCGGGATGTTAGTCACAATGAGCAGTTCTTC
TRBV6-5	TRBJ1-1	-	few	CASSYSGVNTEAFF	TGTGCCAGCAGTTACTCCGGAGTGAACACTGAAGCTTTCTTT
TRBV10-3	TRBJ2-7	-	-	CATAQGFNEQYF	TGTGCCACCGCACAGGGTTTCAACGAGCAGTACTTC
TRBV9	TRBJ2-7	-	-	CASSVGGSGEQYF	TGTGCCAGCAGCGTCGGAGGGTCGGGCGAGCAGTACTTC
TRBV28	TRBJ2-7	-	-	CASSPYSQLDEQYF	TGTGCCAGCAGTCCTTACTCCCAACTCGACGAGCAGTACTTC
TRBV5-8	TRBJ1-2	-	-	CASSFRGYYGYTF	TGTGCCAGCAGCTTTAGGGGCTACTATGGCTACACCTTC
TRBV27	TRBJ2-5	-	once	CASSNLRLEETQYF	TGTGCCAGCAGCAACTTACGGCTAGAAGAGACCCAGTACTTC
TRBV7-2	TRBJ2-1	-	-	CASSSFFADSYNEQFF	TGTGCCAGCAGCTCCTTTTTTGCGGATTCCTACAATGAGCAGTTCTTC
TRBV6-5	TRBJ2-3	-	-	CASSYRLTQYF	TGTGCCAGCAGTTACCGGCTTACGCAGTATTTT
TRBV5-5	TRBJ2-1	-	-	CASQFGGNEQFF	TGTGCCAGCCAGTTCGGAGGCAATGAGCAGTTCTTC
TRBV30	TRBJ2-3	-	-	CAWSVGGAVTDTQYF	TGTGCCTGGAGTGTAGGGGGGGCCGTCACAGATACGCAGTATTTT
TRBV14	TRBJ1-5	TRBD1	-	CASSQVIYYRGPDRPQHF	TGTGCCAGCAGCCAAGTCATTTACTACAGGGGCCCCGATAGGCCCCAGCATTTT
TRBV7-7	TRBJ2-7	-	-	CASSPGGGLYSSEQYF	TGTGCTAGCAGCCCGGGTGGGGGGCTCTACTCCTCTGAGCAGTACTTC
TRBV20-1	TRBJ2-1	-	-	CSARDTGFNEQFF	TGCAGTGCTAGAGATACAGGGTTCAATGAGCAGTTCTTC
TRBV21-1	TRBJ2-2	-	-	CASSNRKTSGRAKGGELFF	TGTGCCAGCAGCAACAGAAAAACTAGCGGGAGGGCCAAGGGCGGGGAGCTGTTTTTT
TRBV29-1	TRBJ2-1	TRBD1	-	CSAPGEGARNEQFF	TGCAGCGCCCCCGGAGAGGGGGCAAGAAATGAGCAGTTCTTC
TRBV20-1	TRBJ1-5	TRBD1	-	CSARGGGLVSQPQHF	TGCAGTGCTAGGGGAGGGGGCCTGGTCAGCCAGCCCCAGCATTTT
TRBV7-9	TRBJ2-7	-	-	CASSLAGRPEQYF	TGTGCCAGCAGCTTAGCTGGTCGGCCCGAGCAGTACTTC